This TCR beta chain originates from a study of T-cell memory formation after mild COVID-19. Study-level background: Among the donors, TCR clusters were largely specific to each donor.

The CDR3 has 15 amino acids. CDR1 is PRHDT and CDR2 is FYEKMQ in the germline V gene (reference sequence). Trimming cost V 5 bases and J 1 base, with 14 bases left between them. TCRdb reprocessed the 5' RACE reads with MiXCR, giving one entry per CDR3 protein. This table has fewer than 600,000 distinct CDR3 sequences, less than 25% appearing once. Findings and limits, study-wide: Certain responding clones were present in pre-infection memory, suggesting participation of cross-reactive memory. CD8+ contracting clones occupied EMRA, while CD4+ ones occupied mainly CM and EM. From day 15 to 85, contracting clones were balanced between CD4 and CD8, whereas later expanders leaned toward CD4+.

Of note for this clonotype: Its antigen is unknown.

Sequencing used PBMCs or a T cell subset sorted from them (not recorded which). The receptor comes from an adult woman who had mild COVID-19 (a few samples of this study predate the infection). Cell type and time point are not known. The genes are TRBV13 and TRBJ1-1; no clear D. This chain's CDR3 is CASSGDVAANTEAFF. The CDR3 DNA reads as TGTGCCAGCAGCGGGGATGTTGCGGCGAACACTGAAGCTTTCTTT.